This T cell receptor (beta chain) is from a study of cytomegalovirus exposure and HLA in healthy donors. Concerning this clone: The antigen is undetermined.

The CDR3 runs 15 residues. The germline gives CDR1 LGHNA, CDR2 YNFKEQ. V dropped 2 bases and J dropped 6; count of bases not matched to a gene: 10. Study-level findings and limits: Immune exposure information comprised only CMV serostatus. Highly shared sequence variants in one cluster were likely a sequencing artifact.

The PCR employed 60 Vbeta primers together with 13 Jbeta primers. As originally analysed: Unique TCR beta chains totaled some 80 million in a later count, with around 11 million of them shared. Only in-frame clones appear in the TCRdb table, and some are missing; sequencing was by immunoSEQ multiplex PCR. The V and J calls and clone size were taken over from that table, and D and trimming were inferred from the DNA. Among about 170,000 clones listed, less than 80% were seen once. This chain uses TRBV4-2 with TRBJ2-7; 7 nucleotides match TRBD1. Sequenced sample: PBMCs. This TCR came from a female donor in good health and CMV-seronegative. The CDR3 reads CASSQIPRDSPEQYF. The CDR3 DNA sequence: TGTGCCAGCAGCCAAATCCCCCGGGACAGCCCCGAGCAGTACTTC.